The clone carrying this TCR beta chain was found once. Its antigen is currently unknown. The PCR had 60 Vbeta and 13 Jbeta primers. Sequencing used immunoSEQ multiplex PCR; TCRdb keeps in-frame clones, though not all of them. The data contain about 160,000 clones, 65% to 85% of them singletons. The entry originates in a study of cytomegalovirus exposure and HLA in healthy donors. Study observations and caveats: Presence/absence analysis assumed near-uniform sequencing depth across donors. An analysis that was carried out later associated fewer than 20,000 TCR beta sequences with HLA alleles at 0.05 false discovery rate.

Germline V CDR1 and CDR2: SGHTA, FQGTGA. The CDR3 totals 20 residues. The junction had 10 bases not matched to a gene; V was cut back by 1 base and J by 0 bases. The origin of this receptor is a middle-aged man in good health and CMV-seropositive. V and J are TRBV7-3 and TRBJ2-2; 11 bases line up with TRBD2. The sequenced sample consisted of PBMCs. Here the CDR3 reads CASSLKVRLAGGTNTGELFF. The CDR3 DNA is TGTGCCAGCAGCTTAAAAGTTCGCCTAGCGGGGGGCACGAACACCGGGGAGCTGTTTTTT.